What follows are 11 T cell receptor beta chains derived from one specimen sequenced in a study of blood T cell repertoires in COVID-19. Sequencing used immunoSEQ multiplex PCR; TCRdb keeps in-frame clones, though not all of them. This table holds 78,000 or so clones, roughly 86% found once. Source material: peripheral blood. The receptors derive from a middle-aged man with active or convalescent COVID-19.

J is TRBJ2-1 and V is TRBV4-1; D possibly corresponds to TRBD2 (6 bases). V was clipped by 0 bases and J by 2 bases, with 14 bases between them. CDR3 length equals 17 residues. The germline V gene encodes CDR1 MGHRA and CDR2 YSYEKL. The CDR3 DNA sequence: TGCGCCAGCAGCCAAGAGGTCACCGGGGGAACCTACAATGAGCAGTTCTTC. Amino acid sequence: CASSQEVTGGTYNEQFF.

The genes are TRBV5-1 and TRBJ2-3, with 11 nucleotides matching TRBD1. Germline V gene data show CDR1 as SGHRS and CDR2 as YFSETQ. The CDR3 totals 15 residues. V shed 0 bases, J shed 5 bases, and the junction held 2 bases outside the gene matches. The CDR3 sequence: CASSLGTGGVDTQYF. As DNA, the CDR3 is TGCGCCAGCAGCTTGGGGACAGGGGGCGTAGATACGCAGTATTTT. The full variable domain, with the rest looked up from reference TRBV5-1 and TRBJ2-3, is KAGVTQTPRYLIKTRGQQVTLSCSPISGHRSVSWYQQTPGQGLQFLFEYFSETQRNKGNFPGRFSGRQFSNSRSEMNVSTLELGDSALYLCASSLGTGGVDTQYFGPGTRLTVL.

The chain employs TRBV5-1 and TRBJ1-4; a weak D match, TRBD1 (6 bases). The length of the CDR3 is 15 residues. Trimming shortened V by 0 bases and J by 8 bases, and 14 bases separated the two germline ends. CDR1 SGHRS and CDR2 YFSETQ come from the germline V gene. CDR3 residues: CASSLAAAGEEKLFF. In nucleotides, the CDR3 is TGCGCCAGCAGCTTGGCCGCGGCAGGGGAGGAAAAACTGTTTTTT.

This clone showed up just once. This sequence joins TRBV19 and TRBJ1-1; 9 nucleotides line up with TRBD1. Germline assignment: CDR1 LNHDA and CDR2 SQIVND (reference sequence). This CDR3 is 15 amino acids long. The V and J ends lost 5 bases and 5 bases, in that order; junction bases with no gene match: 9. The DNA of the CDR3 is TGTGCCAGTAGTCCGGGGACAGGGATGAGAACTGAAGCTTTCTTT. Its translation: CASSPGTGMRTEAFF.

The chain recombines TRBV5-1 with TRBJ2-7; D is uncertain. The CDR3 runs to 12 residues. In germline, CDR1 is SGHRS, CDR2 YFSETQ. V was clipped by 0 bases and J by 2 bases, with 3 bases between them. The CDR3 DNA reads as TGCGCCAGCAGCTTGGATACCTACGAGCAGTACGTC. As protein: CASSLDTYEQYV.

About this clone: This sample includes further DNA sequences coding for the same CDR3. The rearrangement links TRBV4-3 to TRBJ1-4, with 9 bases that match TRBD1. CDR1 is LGHNA, CDR2 YSLEER, per germline. Trimming cost V 3 bases and J 8 bases; bases outside gene matches: 4. This CDR3 has 14 amino acids. The CDR3 reads CASSQGQGGEKLFF. The DNA of the CDR3 is TGCGCCAGCAGCCAGGGACAGGGAGGGGAAAAACTGTTTTTT.

The chain couples TRBV5-5 to TRBJ1-6; possible D gene TRBD1, 6 bases. V lost 6 bases to trimming and J lost 2 bases, with 15 bases between them. The germline gives CDR1 SGHKS, CDR2 YYEKEE (reference sequence). The CDR3 is made up of 16 amino acids. The DNA of the CDR3 is TGTGCCAGCACCGTGGGGGGGGGCACCTATAATTCACCCCTCCACTTT. Amino acid sequence: CASTVGGGTYNSPLHF.

As DNA, the CDR3 is TGTGCCAGCAGTGCCTCCTCGACAGGGGGAAAGCAGTACGTC. Encoded protein: CASSASSTGGKQYV. This chain uses TRBV28 with TRBJ2-7; 9 bases agree with TRBD1. This CDR3 region has 14 residues. The germline CDR1 and CDR2 sequences are MDHEN and SYDVKM. With 5 bases clipped from V and 8 bases from J, the junction kept 10 bases outside the gene matches.

The chain joins TRBV28 to TRBJ1-4; 8 bases align to TRBD1. V was clipped by 7 bases and J by 2 bases; unmatched bases: 6. The germline V gene has CDR1 MDHEN and CDR2 SYDVKM. The CDR3 runs to 15 residues. CDR3 sequence (DNA): TGTGCCAGCACCGTTGGACAGGGTACTAATGAAAAACTGTTTTTT. Residues: CASTVGQGTNEKLFF.

The V call is TRBV6-2 or TRBV6-3, the J call TRBJ1-5; D perhaps matches TRBD1 (6 bases). Germline V lookup: CDR1 MNHEY, CDR2 SVGEGT. Trimming left V 2 bases short and J 0 bases short, with 26 bases between. The CDR3 extends over 21 amino acids. CDR3 bases: TGTGCCAGCAGTTACCCCTCACAGGGAGTGAAGGGCCTATATAGCAATCAGCCCCAGCATTTT. This codes for CASSYPSQGVKGLYSNQPQHF.

This sequence joins TRBV5-1 and TRBJ2-2, with TRBD1 matching 10 bases. This CDR3 comprises 12 residues. Germline CDR1 is SGHRS and CDR2 is YFSETQ. V dropped 7 bases and J dropped 6; count of bases not matched to a gene: 0. The CDR3 DNA is TGCGCCAGCGGGACAGGGGCCGGGGAGCTGTTTTTT. This sequence encodes CASGTGAGELFF.